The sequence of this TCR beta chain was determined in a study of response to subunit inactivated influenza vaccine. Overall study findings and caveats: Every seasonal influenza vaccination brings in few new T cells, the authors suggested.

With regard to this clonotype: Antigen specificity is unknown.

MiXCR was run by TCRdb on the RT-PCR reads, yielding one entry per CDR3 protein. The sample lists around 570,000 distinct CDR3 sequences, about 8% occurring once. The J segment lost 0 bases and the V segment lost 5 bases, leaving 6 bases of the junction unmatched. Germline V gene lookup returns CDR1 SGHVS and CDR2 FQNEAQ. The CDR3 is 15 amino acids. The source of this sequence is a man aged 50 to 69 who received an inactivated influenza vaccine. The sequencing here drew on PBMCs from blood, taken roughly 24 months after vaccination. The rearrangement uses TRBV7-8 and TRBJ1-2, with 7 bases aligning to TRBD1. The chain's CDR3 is CASSKDRVTNYGYTF. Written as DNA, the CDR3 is TGTGCCAGCAGCAAAGACAGGGTTACTAACTATGGCTACACCTTC.